The rows below give T cell receptor beta chains drawn from one sample of a study of T cell responses to AZD1222 COVID-19 vaccine. Repertoires were generated with immunoSEQ multiplex PCR, while TCRdb's copy carries only in-frame clones and drops some. The data contain roughly 85,000 clones, 90% of them singletons. Source: peripheral blood, taken 28 days after the second AZD1222 dose. These receptor sequences come from an adult who received the AZD1222 COVID-19 vaccine. Each CDR3 is given with its conserved first and last residue. The order of the fields is J gene, V gene, CDR3 protein.

TRBJ2-1	TRBV20-1	CSASVYNEQFF
TRBJ2-1	TRBV11-2	CASSLRGSYNEQFF
TRBJ1-2	TRBV19	CASSIKGATNTF
TRBJ2-3	TRBV4-3	CASSQDGDTQYF
TRBJ1-6	TRBV12-3/TRBV12-4	CASTTDRPSPLHF
TRBJ1-1	TRBV9	CASSVDRDTEAFF
TRBJ1-2	TRBV5-8	CASSSGQGGWNYGYTF
TRBJ1-4	TRBV5-1	CASSLAEKLFF
TRBJ1-2	TRBV10-3	CAISGDRAYGYTF
TRBJ2-7	TRBV6-5	CASRTSGRYEQYF
TRBJ1-6	TRBV14	CASSQGSGTVASPLHF
TRBJ1-1	TRBV7-8	CASSLVQNTEAFF
TRBJ1-6	TRBV14	CASSRVGGGGGPLHF
TRBJ1-2	TRBV27	CASRGQGYGYTF
TRBJ1-5	TRBV23-1	CASVPSSGKDYLQHF
TRBJ2-7	TRBV24-1	CATSDGTGTYEQYF
TRBJ1-2	TRBV7-9	CASSPRIGGGDYGYTF
TRBJ2-1	TRBV9	CASTQTGSSYNEQFF
TRBJ1-2	TRBV5-5	CATGSDSLGRYTF
TRBJ2-2	TRBV12-5	CASAAGRGRELFF
TRBJ2-3	TRBV6-5	CASSSIGGRADTQYF
TRBJ2-7	TRBV27	CASSLTGPYF
TRBJ1-2	TRBV5-6	CASSSRGKGYGYTF
TRBJ1-1	TRBV2	CASKEFQRGRGTEAFF
TRBJ2-7	TRBV25-1	CASRPIAESYEQYF
TRBJ1-2	TRBV7-9	CASSLGFFEGPHTF
TRBJ2-7	TRBV5-1	CASSLGGADEQYF
TRBJ2-6	TRBV30	CAWSWSGSGANVLTF
TRBJ2-2	TRBV9	CASSGVALAGELFF
TRBJ2-7	TRBV19	CASSIGVSNRQYF
TRBJ2-7	TRBV19	CASSPRTAGSYEQYF
TRBJ2-7	TRBV5-1	CASSDTYEQYF